The rows below give T cell receptor beta chains drawn from one sample of a study of cytomegalovirus exposure and HLA in healthy donors. Some clones are missing from TCRdb's copy, which holds only in-frame ones; the method was immunoSEQ multiplex PCR. The repertoire holds around 160,000 clones, more than 65% seen once, with 4% to 5% in the top ten. The specimen was PBMCs. These receptor sequences come from a man younger than 30 in good health and CMV-seropositive. The conserved cysteine and the conserved F or W are not part of the CDR3 here.

TRBJ1-1 | TRBV28 | ASSRTGGAF
TRBJ2-4 | TRBV15 | ATSRDQVAKNIQY
TRBJ2-1 | TRBV7-9 | ASSPLDGLAGDEQF
TRBJ1-5 | TRBV30 | AWSEGRGQPQH
TRBJ1-1 | TRBV25-1 | ASTVAMNTEAF
TRBJ1-2 | TRBV18 | ASSPARVASNYGYT
TRBJ2-5 | TRBV2 | ASRPDRSQETQY
TRBJ1-2 | TRBV5-5 | ASSPSPMGYT
TRBJ1-1 | TRBV10-1 | ASSGGTGYTEAF
TRBJ2-3 | TRBV6-1 | ASSGTGNTDTQY
TRBJ1-6 | TRBV30 | AWGTGLNSPLH
TRBJ2-2 | TRBV19 | ASRSDGGMGELF
TRBJ1-5 | TRBV30 | AWSIGGNQPQH
TRBJ1-2 | TRBV5-6 | ASSLDRDLGYT
TRBJ1-2 | TRBV6-5 | ASSYSGQTYYGYT
TRBJ2-3 | TRBV15 | ATSRVLLTTDTQY
TRBJ2-2 | TRBV7-9 | ASSLQAHTGELF
TRBJ2-5 | TRBV6-1 | AGSDWEKETQY
TRBJ2-3 | TRBV5-1 | ASSFDSITDTQY
TRBJ2-2 | TRBV15 | ATSRVGENTGELF
TRBJ2-3 | TRBV5-1 | ASSSPAGASTDTQY
TRBJ1-1 | TRBV27 | ASTAGSGTEAF
TRBJ1-4 | TRBV23-1 | ASALQGTNEKLF
TRBJ2-3 | TRBV5-4 | ASSFRLAGGADTQY
TRBJ2-1 | TRBV5-1 | ASSLTTASNEQF
TRBJ1-1 | TRBV2 | ASSFRRGNTEAF
TRBJ1-5 | TRBV30 | AWGSVSNQPQH
TRBJ1-2 | TRBV6-5 | ASSHQGAYDYGYT
TRBJ2-1 | TRBV2 | ASTVDRSSYNEQF
TRBJ1-5 | TRBV18 | ASSPADGGNQPQH
TRBJ2-3 | TRBV5-1 | ASRTSGTRRDTQY
TRBJ2-5 | TRBV28 | ASRPGGGQKTQY
TRBJ2-1 | TRBV6-6 | ASSDPTGIVDEQF
TRBJ2-2 | TRBV27 | ASIRLAGSNTGELF
TRBJ1-1 | TRBV18 | ASSPRGSEAF
TRBJ2-5 | TRBV5-1 | ASSFGGRVGETQY
TRBJ1-6 | TRBV2 | ASRPDRAPLH
TRBJ1-2 | TRBV30 | AWSGTLGGGYT
TRBJ2-3 | TRBV5-4 | ASSGSGTSTDTQY
TRBJ1-1 | TRBV5-1 | ASSLSSGGTEAF
TRBJ2-2 | TRBV5-1 | ASSLASGSNTGELF
TRBJ2-2 | TRBV4-1 | ASSRDFTGELF
TRBJ1-2 | TRBV15 | ATSRDPGGDGYT
TRBJ2-3 | TRBV28 | ASSRTGADTQY
TRBJ1-3 | TRBV6-1 | ASSVGHSGNTIY
TRBJ1-3 | TRBV6-5 | ASSATGGTNTIY
TRBJ1-1 | TRBV28 | ASSFPRTVAAF
TRBJ1-5 | TRBV5-6 | ASSLAGNQPQH
TRBJ1-5 | TRBV27 | ASSPDPGQGNQPQH